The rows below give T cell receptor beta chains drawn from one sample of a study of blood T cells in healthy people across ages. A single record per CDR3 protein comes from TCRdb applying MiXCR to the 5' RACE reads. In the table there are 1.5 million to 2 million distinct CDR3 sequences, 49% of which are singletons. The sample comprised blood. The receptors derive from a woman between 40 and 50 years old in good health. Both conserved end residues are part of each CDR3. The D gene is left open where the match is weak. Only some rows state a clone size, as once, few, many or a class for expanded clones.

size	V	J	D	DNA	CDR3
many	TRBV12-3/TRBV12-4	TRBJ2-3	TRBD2	TGTGCCAGCAGCCCCGGTCTAGCGGGGAGCACAGATACGCAGTATTTT	CASSPGLAGSTDTQYF
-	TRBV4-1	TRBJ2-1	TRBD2	TGCGCCAGCAGCCAAGGTGATAGCGGGGGGGGCCATGAGCAGTTCTTC	CASSQGDSGGGHEQFF
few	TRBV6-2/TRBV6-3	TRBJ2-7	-	TGTGCCAGCAGTTACGGGACGGATTCCTACGAGCAGTACTTC	CASSYGTDSYEQYF
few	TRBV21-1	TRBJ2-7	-	TGTGCCAGCAGCAAAGGCAGGGGGGTCCACGAGCAGTACTTC	CASSKGRGVHEQYF
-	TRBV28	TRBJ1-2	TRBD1	TGTGCCAGCAGTTTAACGGGGGAGACAGGGGTGGATGGCTACACCTTC	CASSLTGETGVDGYTF
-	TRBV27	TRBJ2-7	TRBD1	TGTGCCAGCAGTCACCTTCGGGACAGGGGGCACGAGCAGTACTTC	CASSHLRDRGHEQYF
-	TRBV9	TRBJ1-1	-	TGTGCCAGCAGCGTAGGACAGAAAAACACTGAAGCTTTCTTT	CASSVGQKNTEAFF
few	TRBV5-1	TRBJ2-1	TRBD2	TGCGCCAGCAGCTTCTCCCGGGTGGGAGGGAGCTCCTACAATGAGCAGTTCTTC	CASSFSRVGGSSYNEQFF
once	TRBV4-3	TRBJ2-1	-	TGCGCCAGCAGCCAAGATGGGGCTAAGAATGAGCAGTTCTTC	CASSQDGAKNEQFF
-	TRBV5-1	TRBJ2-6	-	TGCGCCAGCAGCTTGGGGGGTCTGAGAGCTGGGGCCAACGTCCTGACTTTC	CASSLGGLRAGANVLTF
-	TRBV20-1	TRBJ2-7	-	TGCAGTGCTAGTACTGCAAACCCCTACGAGCAGTACTTC	CSASTANPYEQYF
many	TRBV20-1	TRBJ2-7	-	TGCAGTTCCACCGACCCTCGGAGAACCTACGAGCAGTACTTC	CSSTDPRRTYEQYF
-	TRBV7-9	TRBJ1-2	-	TGTGCCAGCAGCTTAGCCGGGGGACGGAGCATCTATGGCTACACCTTC	CASSLAGGRSIYGYTF
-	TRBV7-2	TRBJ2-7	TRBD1	TGTGCCAGCAGCCCCACCCGACAGGGGGCTGGAGAGCAGTACTTC	CASSPTRQGAGEQYF
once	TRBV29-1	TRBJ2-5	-	TGCAGCGTCGACAGAGGGGGTGAGCAGTACTTC	CSVDRGGEQYF
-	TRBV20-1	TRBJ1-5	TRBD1	TGCAGTGCTTTACAGGGGGCTGTGAGTAATCAGCCCCAGCATTTT	CSALQGAVSNQPQHF
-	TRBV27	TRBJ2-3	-	TGTGCCAGCAGTTTATCCGGGGACCCCACAGATACGCAGTATTTT	CASSLSGDPTDTQYF
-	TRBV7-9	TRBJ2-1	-	TGTGCCAGCAGCTTAGCGATCGGTCAGCCTGGCTCCTACAATGAGCAGTTCTTC	CASSLAIGQPGSYNEQFF
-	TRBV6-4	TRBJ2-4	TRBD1	TGTGCCAGCAGTAAATTGGGACAGGACCTTCCCGTGACCAAAAACATTCAGTACTTC	CASSKLGQDLPVTKNIQYF
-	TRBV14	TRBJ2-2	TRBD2	TGTGCCAGCAGCCACCCGGGACTAGCGGGGAACAGCGGGGAGCTGTTTTTT	CASSHPGLAGNSGELFF
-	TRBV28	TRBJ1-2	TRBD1	TGTGCCAGCAGTTTACTCAACAGGGGAGACTACTATGGCTACACCTTC	CASSLLNRGDYYGYTF
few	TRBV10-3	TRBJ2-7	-	TGTGCCATCAGTGAGTCGTTCTACGAGCAGTACTTC	CAISESFYEQYF
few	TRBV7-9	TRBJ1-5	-	TGTGCCAGCAGCTTAGTCGGTCACAGGGAAGGTGTTCAGCCCCAGCATTTT	CASSLVGHREGVQPQHF
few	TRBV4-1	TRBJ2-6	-	TGCGCCAGCAGCCAAGTCCCTTTCTCTGGGGCCAACGTCCTGACTTTC	CASSQVPFSGANVLTF
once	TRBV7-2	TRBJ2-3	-	TGTGCCAGCAGCCCCTCCCTTAGGGGCGGGGGCACAGATACGCAGTATTTT	CASSPSLRGGGTDTQYF
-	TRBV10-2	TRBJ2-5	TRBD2	TGCGCCAGCAGTGAGCTGGGACTAGCGGATCAAGAGACCCAGTACTTC	CASSELGLADQETQYF
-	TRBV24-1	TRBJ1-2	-	TGTGCCACCAATTCGGAGGGGTCCGGTGGCTACACCTTC	CATNSEGSGGYTF
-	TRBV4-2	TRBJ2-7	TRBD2	TGTGCCAGCAGCCAAGATCGCGGGGGGACCCCCTCCGAGCAGTACTTC	CASSQDRGGTPSEQYF
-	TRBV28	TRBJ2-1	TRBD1	TGTGCCGGCAGTTCCGGGACAGGGGTGTTCTTC	CAGSSGTGVFF
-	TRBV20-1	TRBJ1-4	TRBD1	TGCAGTGCCCAGGGACAGGGCGGCGAAAAACTGTTTTTT	CSAQGQGGEKLFF
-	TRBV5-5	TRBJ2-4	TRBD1	TGTGCCAGCAGCCTGACAGGGGCCCAAAACATTCAGTACTTC	CASSLTGAQNIQYF
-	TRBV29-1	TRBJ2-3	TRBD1	TGCAGCGTTGAAGGGTCAGGGGGCGCGTCGACAGATACGCAGTATTTT	CSVEGSGGASTDTQYF
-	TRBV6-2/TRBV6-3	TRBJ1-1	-	TGTGCCAGCAGTTCCGTACCGAAAACTGGGAACACTGAAGCTTTCTTT	CASSSVPKTGNTEAFF
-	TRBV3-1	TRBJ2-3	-	TGTGCCAGCAGACAAGCGAAAGATACGCAGTATTTT	CASRQAKDTQYF
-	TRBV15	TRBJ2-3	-	TGTGCCACCAGCAGAGAACCGGCAGGGGTTAGCACAGATACGCAGTATTTT	CATSREPAGVSTDTQYF
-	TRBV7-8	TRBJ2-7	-	TGTGCCAGCAGCCTCTCGGACGGGTCCTACGAGCAGTACTTC	CASSLSDGSYEQYF
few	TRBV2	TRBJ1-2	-	TGTGCCAGCAGACCCACCCCGACTGGCAGGGTGGGTGGCTACACCTTC	CASRPTPTGRVGGYTF